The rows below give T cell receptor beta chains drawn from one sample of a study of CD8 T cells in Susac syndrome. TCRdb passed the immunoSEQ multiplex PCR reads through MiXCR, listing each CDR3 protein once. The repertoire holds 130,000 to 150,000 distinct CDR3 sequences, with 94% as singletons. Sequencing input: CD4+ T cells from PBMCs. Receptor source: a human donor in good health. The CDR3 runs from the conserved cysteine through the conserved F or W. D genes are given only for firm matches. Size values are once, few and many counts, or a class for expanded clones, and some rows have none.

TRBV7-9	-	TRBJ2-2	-	TGTGCCAGCAGCTTACCTTCGAACACCGGGGAGCTGTTTTTT	CASSLPSNTGELFF
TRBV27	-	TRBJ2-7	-	TGTGCCAGCAGCACGGGGGCCAGCCCCTACGAGCAGTACTTC	CASSTGASPYEQYF
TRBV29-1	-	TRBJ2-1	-	TGCAGCTTCTGGGCCCTCTACAATGAGCAGTTCTTC	CSFWALYNEQFF
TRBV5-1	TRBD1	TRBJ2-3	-	TGCGCCAGCAGCTTACCGACGGGACAGGGACCCACAGATACGCAGTATTTT	CASSLPTGQGPTDTQYF
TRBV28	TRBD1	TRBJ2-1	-	TGTGCCGGCATCCCCGGGACAGCCAACAATGAGCAGTTCTTC	CAGIPGTANNEQFF
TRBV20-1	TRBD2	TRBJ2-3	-	TGCAGTGCTAGTGGTCGAGCGGGATTTCGAGATACGCAGTATTTT	CSASGRAGFRDTQYF
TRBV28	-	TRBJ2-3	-	TGTGCCAGCAGCCCGAGGGGAGAGGGCCCAGATACGCAGTATTTT	CASSPRGEGPDTQYF
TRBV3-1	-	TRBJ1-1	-	TGTGCCAGCAGCCAAGAGGTAGTGGCTGAAGCTTTCTTT	CASSQEVVAEAFF
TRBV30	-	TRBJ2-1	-	TGTGCCTGGAGCAAAACCCTCAGCTCCTACAATGAGCAGTTCTTC	CAWSKTLSSYNEQFF
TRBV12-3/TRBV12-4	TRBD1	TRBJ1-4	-	TGTGCCAGCAGTCGAACCGGGACAGCTGAAAAACTGTTTTTT	CASSRTGTAEKLFF
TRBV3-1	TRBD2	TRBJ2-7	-	TGTGCCAGCAGCCCCGGACTAGCGCCCTCCTACGAGCAGTACTTC	CASSPGLAPSYEQYF
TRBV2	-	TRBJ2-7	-	TGTGCCAGCAGTGTGGACACAAGCCCCTACGAGCAGTACTTC	CASSVDTSPYEQYF
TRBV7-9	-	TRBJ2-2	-	TGTGCCAGCAGCTTAGTCCGGGGAGCCGGGGAGCTGTTTTTT	CASSLVRGAGELFF
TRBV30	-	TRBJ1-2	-	TGTGCCTGGAGTGTACATAACTCTGGCTACACCTTC	CAWSVHNSGYTF
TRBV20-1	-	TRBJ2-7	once	TGCAGTGCTAGACTTACTACTCACGGAGGGAACGAGCAGTACTTC	CSARLTTHGGNEQYF
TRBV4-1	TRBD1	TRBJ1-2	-	TGCGCCAGCAGCCAAGACAGGGGGCGTCCTGGCTACACCTTC	CASSQDRGRPGYTF
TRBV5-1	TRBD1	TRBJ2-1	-	TGCGCCAGCAGCTTGGAAGGGACAGAGTACAATGAGCAGTTCTTC	CASSLEGTEYNEQFF
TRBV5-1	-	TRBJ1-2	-	TGCGCCAGCAGCTCGTCGACCAGTGGCTATGGCTACACCTTC	CASSSSTSGYGYTF
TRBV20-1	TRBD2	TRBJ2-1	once	TGCAGTGCTAGAGTATACGGCGGGAGAATTAAGGATGAGCAGTTCTTC	CSARVYGGRIKDEQFF
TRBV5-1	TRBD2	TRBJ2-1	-	TGCGCCAGCAGGCGCGGGGGTCTGGCCCACAATGAGCAGTTCTTC	CASRRGGLAHNEQFF
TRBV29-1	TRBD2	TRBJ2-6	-	TGCAGCGTTGGTTCGGCGGGGGTGGCTGGGGCCAACGTCCTGACTTTC	CSVGSAGVAGANVLTF
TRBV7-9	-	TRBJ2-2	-	TGTGCCAGCAGCAATAAGATCGGGGGTAACACCGGGGAGCTGTTTTTT	CASSNKIGGNTGELFF
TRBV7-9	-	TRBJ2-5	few	TGTGCCAGCGCCTTAGAGGGAGAGACCCAGTACTTC	CASALEGETQYF
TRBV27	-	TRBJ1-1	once	TGTGCCAGCAGTTTATCTGGGGTGTGGAACACTGAAGCTTTCTTT	CASSLSGVWNTEAFF
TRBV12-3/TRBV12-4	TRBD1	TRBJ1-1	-	TGTGCCAGCAAAGGACAGGGGGTGAGATCTGAAGCTTTCTTT	CASKGQGVRSEAFF
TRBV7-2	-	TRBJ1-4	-	TGTGCCAGCAGCTTGAAGCAGGCAAATGAAAAACTGTTTTTT	CASSLKQANEKLFF
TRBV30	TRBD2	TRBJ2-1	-	TGTGCCCTGGGGCTAGCGGGGTTCTACAATGAGCAGTTCTTC	CALGLAGFYNEQFF
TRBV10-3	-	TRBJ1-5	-	TGTGCCATCAGCGGGACTGACGATAGCAATCAGCCCCAGCATTTT	CAISGTDDSNQPQHF
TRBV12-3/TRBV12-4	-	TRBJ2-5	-	TGTGCCAGCAGTTTCGGTAACCAAGAGACCCAGTACTTC	CASSFGNQETQYF
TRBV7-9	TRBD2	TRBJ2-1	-	TGTGCCAGCAGCTCGGGACTAGCGGGAGTGGGTACATCCTACAATGAGCAGTTCTTC	CASSSGLAGVGTSYNEQFF
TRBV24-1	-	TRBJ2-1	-	TGTGCCACCAGTGATTTATACAGTTCCTCCTACAATGAGCAGTTCTTC	CATSDLYSSSYNEQFF
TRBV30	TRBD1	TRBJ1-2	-	TGTGCCTGGAGGATCGACAGGGCGCTGAATGGCTACACCTTC	CAWRIDRALNGYTF
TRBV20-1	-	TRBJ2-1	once	TGCAGTGCTAGAGATGACGTCAAAACCTACAATGAGCAGTTCTTC	CSARDDVKTYNEQFF
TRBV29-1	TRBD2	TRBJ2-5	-	TGCAGCGTTTTATTAGCGGGAATAGGGGAGACCCAGTACTTC	CSVLLAGIGETQYF
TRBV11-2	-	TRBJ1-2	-	TGTGCCAGCAGCTATTATCGGGGTAGCTATGGCTACACCTTC	CASSYYRGSYGYTF
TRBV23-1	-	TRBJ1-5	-	TGCGCCCCTTGGAAGGGGAGCCAGAATCAGCCCCAGCATTTT	CAPWKGSQNQPQHF
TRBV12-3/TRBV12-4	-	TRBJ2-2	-	TGTGCCAGCAGTTTCGTGGGGTCGAACACCGGGGAGCTGTTTTTT	CASSFVGSNTGELFF
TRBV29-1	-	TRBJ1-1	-	TGCAGCGTCGCGGCGGTTTGGGGGAACACTGAAGCTTTCTTT	CSVAAVWGNTEAFF
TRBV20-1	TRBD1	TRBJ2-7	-	TGCAGTGCTAGAAAAGGGGACAGGGTGAAGAGCGAGCAGTACTTC	CSARKGDRVKSEQYF
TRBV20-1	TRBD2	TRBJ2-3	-	TGCAGTGCTAGACCCCCTGCTAGCGGAGATACGCAGTATTTT	CSARPPASGDTQYF